This T cell receptor beta chain is from a study of PD-1 blockade in classical Hodgkin lymphoma. General study findings and limits: Exclusion was the outcome for patients who began nivolumab under 1 year after ASCT. Baseline diversity was lower in partial responders and progressors than complete responders. Unlike CD8+ TCR diversity, which did not rise significantly by C4D1, CD4+ TCR diversity did.

Each patient's relapse followed autologous stem cell transplantation, and brentuximab vedotin exposure varied. With magnetic negative selection, CD4+ T cells were purified from PBMCs that had been thawed. Reported best responses ranged across complete response, partial response or progressive disease. As concerns this clone: Its target is unknown.

Libraries were prepared by immunoSEQ multiplex PCR; TCRdb keeps only in-frame clonotypes and omits some of them. The data show some 26,000 clones, over 80% seen once. The V gene's germline CDR1 is SGHRS and CDR2 YFSETQ. Trimming removed 4 bases from V and 3 bases from J, with 14 bases in between. The CDR3 extends over 14 amino acids. This clonotype was obtained from a human donor with classical Hodgkin lymphoma. This specimen was CD4+ T cells from blood, taken at baseline. The chain carries TRBV5-1 and TRBJ2-7; D might be TRBD1 (6 bases). CDR3: CASSPRDTFYEQYF. The CDR3, as DNA: TGCGCCAGCAGCCCCCGGGACACGTTCTACGAGCAGTACTTC.